These 27 T cell receptor beta chains share one sample of origin, sequenced in a study of shared clonotypes between healthy human individuals. Produced via immunoSEQ multiplex PCR; TCRdb's table is partial and in-frame only. The sample records about 2.3 million clones, 92% being singletons. The sequenced sample consisted of naive CD4+ T cells from PBMCs. Subset described: CD45RA+ positively selected. The receptors originated from a man between 18 and 29 years old in good health. Some clones in this sample may be carry-over from other donors' samples.

This clone was recorded a few times. Other DNA sequences in this sample translate to the same CDR3. The chain carries TRBV7-3 and TRBJ2-3; D unresolved. V gave up 6 bases and J gave up 0 bases, with 4 bases separating them. Germline V gives CDR1 SGHTA, CDR2 FQGTGA. CDR3 length: 12 amino acids. CDR3 sequence: CASSSSTDTQYF. Written as DNA, the CDR3 is TGTGCCAGCAGTTCTAGCACAGATACGCAGTATTTT.

The rearrangement joins TRBV4-1 to TRBJ1-2, with D unresolved. CDR1 is MGHRA and CDR2 is YSYEKL in the germline V gene. Trimming left V 4 bases short and J 4 bases short, with 10 bases between. The CDR3 totals 13 residues. In DNA, the CDR3 is TGCGCCAGCAGCCCCCCCGAAAGCTATGGCTACACCTTC. Residues: CASSPPESYGYTF.

The J gene is TRBJ1-2, the V gene TRBV6-1; no definite D call. The CDR3 covers 14 residues. V was clipped by 2 bases and J by 4 bases, with 11 bases between them. CDR1 and CDR2 from the germline V gene are MNHNS and SASEGT. CDR3 amino acids: CASSELVGTYGYTF. In nucleotides, the CDR3 is TGTGCCAGCAGTGAACTAGTGGGAACCTATGGCTACACCTTC.

The rearrangement links TRBV11-2 to TRBJ1-2; D is undetermined. This CDR3 contains 15 residues. With 4 bases removed from V and 5 bases from J, the gap between germline ends came to 17 bases. Per germline, CDR1 SGHAT and CDR2 FQNNGV. CDR3 sequence (DNA): TGTGCCAGCAGCTACCTCGTTGACTCCCCATATGGCTACACCTTC. Protein sequence: CASSYLVDSPYGYTF.

The CDR3 loop reads CAWSLVDADTQYF. The CDR3 DNA follows: TGTGCCTGGAGCCTCGTGGACGCAGATACGCAGTATTTT. The chain has TRBV30 and TRBJ2-3; no reliable D call. There are 13 residues in the CDR3. Per germline, CDR1 GTSNPN and CDR2 SVGIG (reference sequence). Trimming took off 3 bases at V and 4 bases at J, with 11 bases between the two ends. Full variable domain (missing parts from reference TRBV30 and TRBJ2-3): SQTIHQWPATLVQPVGSPLSLECTVEGTSNPNLYWYRQAAGRGLQLLFYSVGIGQISSEVPQNLSASRPQDRQFILSSKKLLLSDSGFYLCAWSLVDADTQYFGPGTRLTVL.

The V call is TRBV7-2, the J call TRBJ2-1, with D tentatively TRBD2 (6 bases). Germline-derived CDR1 and CDR2 are SGHTA and FQGNSA. The CDR3 has 15 amino acids. V shed 1 base and J shed 6 bases, with 13 bases lying between them. CDR3 DNA sequence: TGTGCCAGCAGCTTAGACCGGGAGAGACCCAATGAGCAGTTCTTC. This gives the protein CASSLDRERPNEQFF.

V is TRBV19 and J is TRBJ1-2; a weak D match, TRBD1 (5 bases). This CDR3 is 14 amino acids long. Germline CDR1 is LNHDA and CDR2 is SQIVND (reference sequence). The V end lost 5 bases, the J end lost 4 bases, and 14 bases lay between the germline ends. This chain's CDR3 is CASSPRQSGYGYTF. The DNA of the CDR3 is TGTGCCAGTAGTCCCCGACAGTCGGGCTATGGCTACACCTTC.

The chain has TRBV5-6 and TRBJ2-5, with D unresolved. Germline CDR1 and CDR2: SGHDT and YYEEEE. CDR3 length: 17 amino acids. The germline V and J ends were trimmed by 0 bases and 5 bases, with 20 bases remaining between them. As DNA, the CDR3 is TGTGCCAGCAGCTTGGTCAACCTCGGGCCTTTGGGGGAGACCCAGTACTTC. Translated, it gives CASSLVNLGPLGETQYF. Full variable domain (missing parts from reference TRBV5-6 and TRBJ2-5): DAGVTQSPTHLIKTRGQQVTLRCSPKSGHDTVSWYQQALGQGPQFIFQYYEEEERQRGNFPDRFSGHQFPNYSSELNVNALLLGDSALYLCASSLVNLGPLGETQYFGPGTRLLVL.

This clone showed up just once. The J gene is TRBJ1-4, the V gene TRBV6-6; no clear D. Germline V lookup: CDR1 MNHNY, CDR2 SVGAGI (reference sequence). V lost 2 bases to trimming and J lost 6 bases, with 4 bases between them. The CDR3 extends over 12 amino acids. The CDR3 loop is CASSYADEKLFF. CDR3 DNA: TGTGCCAGCAGTTACGCGGATGAAAAACTGTTTTTT.

This chain joins TRBV7-2 and TRBJ1-2; D gene ambiguous. The germline V and J ends were trimmed by 1 base and 2 bases, with 14 bases remaining between them. CDR3 length equals 16 residues. CDR1 and CDR2 from the germline V gene are SGHTA and FQGNSA. Here the CDR3 DNA reads TGTGCCAGCAGCTTAGAGGTTGGACTCCTGAACTATGGCTACACCTTC. It encodes CASSLEVGLLNYGYTF.

The chain uses TRBV11-3 and TRBJ2-1; D not resolved. The CDR3 contains 14 residues. V lost 3 bases and J lost 6, with 12 bases in between. Germline lookup yields CDR1 SGHNT and CDR2 YENEEA. This CDR3 is CASSLTRWGNEQFF. The CDR3 DNA reads TGTGCCAGCAGCTTGACAAGGTGGGGCAATGAGCAGTTCTTC.

The V call is TRBV5-1, the J call TRBJ2-1; 9 bases are shared with TRBD1. J gave up 4 bases and V 0 bases, and 8 bases lay outside the gene matches. Per germline, CDR1 SGHRS and CDR2 YFSETQ. The CDR3 runs 17 residues. The DNA for the CDR3 is TGCGCCAGCAGCTTGGCCCTACAGGGGGCGCGATACAATGAGCAGTTCTTC. The encoded protein is CASSLALQGARYNEQFF.

This chain links TRBV5-1 with TRBJ1-3, with a weak D call TRBD1 (5 bases). CDR1 is SGHRS, CDR2 YFSETQ, per germline. Trimming shortened V by 5 bases and J by 0 bases, and 21 bases separated the two germline ends. The CDR3 contains 18 residues. The CDR3 is CASSVQGIRGSSGNTIYF. The DNA for the CDR3 is TGCGCCAGCAGTGTGCAGGGAATTAGGGGATCCTCTGGAAACACCATATATTTT.

This clone has just one count. Other DNA sequences in the sample encode the same CDR3. The J gene is TRBJ2-3, the V gene TRBV7-2, with D maybe TRBD2 (5 bases). CDR3 length equals 13 residues. Trimming removed 5 bases from V and 1 base from J, with 7 bases in between. Germline V gives CDR1 SGHTA, CDR2 FQGNSA. CDR3 region: CASSLEGTDTQYF. The CDR3 nucleotides are TGTGCCAGCAGCCTGGAGGGCACAGATACGCAGTATTTT.

The gene calls are TRBV5-1 and TRBJ2-5; the D gene is possibly TRBD2 (7 bases). Germline V lookup: CDR1 SGHRS, CDR2 YFSETQ. The CDR3 is 16 amino acids. Trimming cost V 4 bases and J 5 bases, with 21 bases left between them. The CDR3 region has the DNA TGCGCCAGCAGCGAAGGGGGGGCCGACGACCGGGAGACCCAGTACTTC. Protein sequence: CASSEGGADDRETQYF.

The chain employs TRBV6-1 and TRBJ1-3; D gene unclear. CDR3 size: 11 residues. Trimming stripped 3 bases from V and 7 bases from J, with 4 bases between. Germline lookup yields CDR1 MNHNS and CDR2 SASEGT. The CDR3 DNA reads as TGTGCCAGCAGTGAGGTGAACACCATATATTTT. This gives the protein CASSEVNTIYF.

V gene TRBV27 combines with J gene TRBJ1-6; a weak D match, TRBD1 (5 bases). CDR1 is MNHEY and CDR2 is SMNVEV in the germline V gene (reference sequence). V gave up 3 bases and J gave up 9 bases, with 15 bases separating them. The CDR3 is 15 amino acids. The CDR3 DNA sequence: TGTGCCAGCAGTTTGCAGGGACGACTGGGTTCACCCCTCCACTTT. Translation gives CASSLQGRLGSPLHF.

This rearrangement joins TRBV5-1 to TRBJ2-7; D call uncertain. Germline V lookup: CDR1 SGHRS, CDR2 YFSETQ. Trimming removed 0 bases at V and 4 bases at J, with 8 bases between. The CDR3 spans 13 residues. The DNA of the CDR3 is TGCGCCAGCAGCTTGGCGGCCGAATACGAGCAGTACTTC. The encoded protein is CASSLAAEYEQYF. The variable domain in full, completed from reference TRBV5-1 and TRBJ2-7, reads KAGVTQTPRYLIKTRGQQVTLSCSPISGHRSVSWYQQTPGQGLQFLFEYFSETQRNKGNFPGRFSGRQFSNSRSEMNVSTLELGDSALYLCASSLAAEYEQYFGPGTRLTVT.

V is TRBV20-1 and J is TRBJ2-1; D gene uncertain. Germline values: CDR1 DFQATT, CDR2 SNEGSKA (reference sequence). The CDR3 sequence is 11 residues long. V was pared by 7 bases and J by 3 bases, with 7 bases between. The DNA of the CDR3 is TGCAGTGTTAGCCTCTACAATGAGCAGTTCTTC. Protein: CSVSLYNEQFF.

J is TRBJ2-1 and V is TRBV12-5; 8 nucleotides line up with TRBD1. V was clipped by 5 bases and J by 1 base; unmatched bases: 10. In germline, CDR1 is LGHNT, CDR2 FRNRAP. The CDR3 is 17 amino acids. The CDR3 loop is CASGTSGQGGSYNEQFF. As DNA, the CDR3 is TGTGCTAGTGGTACAAGCGGACAGGGTGGATCCTACAATGAGCAGTTCTTC. The complete variable domain, with remaining parts taken from reference TRBV12-5 and TRBJ2-1, reads DARVTQTPRHKVTEMGQEVTMRCQPILGHNTVFWYRQTMMQGLELLAYFRNRAPLDDSGMPKDRFSAEMPDATLATLKIQPSEPRDSAVYFCASGTSGQGGSYNEQFFGPGTRLTVL.

The rearrangement links TRBV29-1 to TRBJ2-4, with TRBD2 identical over 12 bases. V lost 4 bases to trimming and J lost 6 bases; unmatched junction nucleotides: 10. Germline V lookup: CDR1 SQVTM, CDR2 ANQGSEA. The CDR3 extends over 16 amino acids. CDR3 bases: TGCAGCGTTGTAGCTAGCGGGAGGGCCTATGGAAACATTCAGTACTTC. This encodes CSVVASGRAYGNIQYF.

V is TRBV19 and J is TRBJ2-2, with 10 bases aligning to TRBD1. J was trimmed by 1 base and V by 7 bases; bases with no gene match: 9. The CDR3 has 17 residues. Germline values: CDR1 LNHDA, CDR2 SQIVND (reference sequence). As DNA, the CDR3 is TGTGCCAGTACCATTGACAGGGGGCCCTGGAACACCGGGGAGCTGTTTTTT. Its protein is CASTIDRGPWNTGELFF. The full variable domain, rest sourced from reference TRBV19 and TRBJ2-2, is DGGITQSPKYLFRKEGQNVTLSCEQNLNHDAMYWYRQDPGQGLRLIYYSQIVNDFQKGDIAEGYSVSREKKESFPLTVTSAQKNPTAFYLCASTIDRGPWNTGELFFGEGSRLTVL.

The rearrangement joins TRBV10-3 to TRBJ2-7; D is undetermined. The CDR3 consists of 13 residues. The V gene's germline CDR1 is ENHRY and CDR2 SYGVKD. V lost 4 bases and J lost 5, with 12 bases in between. CDR3 sequence: CAISVNGQDEQYF. In DNA, the CDR3 is TGTGCCATCAGTGTCAACGGTCAGGACGAGCAGTACTTC.

The J gene is TRBJ2-5, the V gene TRBV7-8; D is uncertain. CDR3 length: 13 residues. Trimming removed 1 base at V and 5 bases at J, with 8 bases between. Germline values: CDR1 SGHVS, CDR2 FQNEAQ. The CDR3 nucleotides read TGTGCCAGCAGCTTAGGGCCTCGGGAGACCCAGTACTTC. Its translation is CASSLGPRETQYF.

This chain links TRBV2 with TRBJ2-3, with 7 bases lining up with TRBD1. V shed 6 bases, J shed 11 bases, and the junction held 11 bases outside the gene matches. CDR1 and CDR2 (germline): SNHLY, FYNNEI. The CDR3 contains 13 residues. The CDR3 region has the DNA TGTGCCAGCAGAACCTCGGACAGGACCGGGCAGTATTTT. Amino acids: CASRTSDRTGQYF.

The chain recombines TRBV27 with TRBJ2-7, with D possibly TRBD1 on 6 matching bases. Germline V gene lookup returns CDR1 MNHEY and CDR2 SMNVEV (reference sequence). V dropped 2 bases and J dropped 2 bases, with 16 bases sitting between them. The CDR3 has 16 amino acids. The CDR3 DNA reads as TGTGCCAGCAGTTTAATCCCCACAGGGATTACCTACGAGCAGTACTTC. It encodes CASSLIPTGITYEQYF.

This chain joins TRBV28 and TRBJ2-5; D is uncertain. Germline CDR1 reads MDHEN; CDR2 reads SYDVKM. Trimming stripped 4 bases from V and 5 bases from J, with 5 bases between. The CDR3 is 11 amino acids. CDR3 nucleotide sequence: TGTGCCAGCAGTTCCTCGGAGACCCAGTACTTC. This translates into CASSSSETQYF.